The 5 T cell receptor beta chains below all came from one sample that was sequenced in a study of blood T cell repertoires in COVID-19. Some clones are missing from TCRdb's copy, which holds only in-frame ones; the method was immunoSEQ multiplex PCR. The top ten hold 0.2% to 0.3% of the sample, which has over 600,000 clones, around 89% seen once. The sample consisted of peripheral blood. These receptors were collected from a woman aged 18-29 years with acute or convalescent COVID-19.

The genes are TRBV3-1 (or the pseudogene TRBV3-2) and TRBJ2-7, with D possibly being TRBD2 (6 bases). CDR3 length: 16 amino acids. Trimming pared 1 base from V and 1 base from J, leaving 14 bases between. Germline V lookup: CDR1 LGHDT, CDR2 YNNKEL (reference sequence). CDR3 in DNA: TGTGCCAGCAGCCAAGTGGCGATCGGGGGATCCTACGAGCAGTACTTC. As protein: CASSQVAIGGSYEQYF.

The chain has TRBV20-1 and TRBJ2-2; D call uncertain. This CDR3 is 11 amino acids long. V lost 6 bases and J 5 bases, leaving 7 bases between the germline ends. The germline V gene encodes CDR1 DFQATT and CDR2 SNEGSKA (reference sequence). The CDR3 coding sequence is TGCAGTGCCCCCGTTACCGGGGAGCTGTTTTTT. Its protein is CSAPVTGELFF.

This chain uses TRBV27 with TRBJ1-1; the D is unclear. This CDR3 region has 15 residues. V was clipped by 0 bases and J by 5 bases, with 13 bases between them. The germline CDR1 and CDR2 sequences are MNHEY and SMNVEV (reference sequence). CDR3 sequence reads: CASSLSRALGTEAFF. For the CDR3, the DNA is TGTGCCAGCAGTTTATCGAGGGCGCTGGGTACTGAAGCTTTCTTT.

The chain is built from TRBV9 and TRBJ1-1; D is perhaps TRBD1 (5 bases). The germline V and J ends were trimmed by 6 bases and 3 bases, with 12 bases remaining between them. Germline V gene lookup returns CDR1 SGDLS and CDR2 YYNGEE. The CDR3 is 13 residues long. The DNA for the CDR3 is TGTGCCAGCAACCTCAGGGAAGACACTGAAGCTTTCTTT. Protein: CASNLREDTEAFF.

This chain joins TRBV10-3 and TRBJ2-3; 8 bases match TRBD2. V gave up 10 bases and J gave up 3 bases; unmatched junction bases: 9. Germline V lookup: CDR1 ENHRY, CDR2 SYGVKD. The CDR3 length is 14 residues. Written as DNA, the CDR3 is TGTGCCACCAAGCGCGGGGGGCAAACAGATACGCAGTATTTT. Its protein is CATKRGGQTDTQYF.